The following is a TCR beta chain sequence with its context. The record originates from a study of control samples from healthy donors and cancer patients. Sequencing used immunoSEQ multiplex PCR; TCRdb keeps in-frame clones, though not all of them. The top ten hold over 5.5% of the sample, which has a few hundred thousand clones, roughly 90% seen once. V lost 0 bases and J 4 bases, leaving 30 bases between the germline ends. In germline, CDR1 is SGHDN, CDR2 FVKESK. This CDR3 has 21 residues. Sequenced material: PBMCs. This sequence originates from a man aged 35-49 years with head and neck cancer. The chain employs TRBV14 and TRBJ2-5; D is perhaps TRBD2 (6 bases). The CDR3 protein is CASSQDRLAKGPVYVAETQYF. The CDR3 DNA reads TGTGCCAGCAGCCAAGACCGTCTAGCGAAAGGACCGGTGTACGTTGCAGAGACCCAGTACTTC.